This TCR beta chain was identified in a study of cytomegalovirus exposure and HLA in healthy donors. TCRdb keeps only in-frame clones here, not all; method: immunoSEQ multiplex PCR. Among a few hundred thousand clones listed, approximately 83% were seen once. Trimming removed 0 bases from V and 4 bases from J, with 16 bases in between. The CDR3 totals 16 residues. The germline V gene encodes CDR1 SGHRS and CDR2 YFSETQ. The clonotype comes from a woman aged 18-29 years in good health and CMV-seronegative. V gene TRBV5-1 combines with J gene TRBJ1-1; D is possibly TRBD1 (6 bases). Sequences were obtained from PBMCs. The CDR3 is CASSLAPQGDITEAFF. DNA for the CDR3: TGCGCCAGCAGCTTGGCACCCCAAGGGGACATCACTGAAGCTTTCTTT.